The 7 T cell receptor beta chains below all came from one sample that was sequenced in a study of neurological immune-mediated disorders. MiXCR, run by TCRdb on the 5' RACE reads, gives a single entry per CDR3 protein. This repertoire shows about 54,000 distinct CDR3 sequences, 4% found once; its top ten account for roughly 2%. The sequenced material came from CD4+ T cells from blood. These receptors all come from a woman in her thirties or forties with multiple sclerosis.

This clonotype was seen at least ten times. The V gene is TRBV7-8, the J gene TRBJ2-3; D possibly uses TRBD1 or TRBD2 (5 bases each). V was shortened by 4 bases and J by 1 base, with 15 bases between the two germline ends. The CDR3 totals 16 residues. Per germline, CDR1 SGHVS and CDR2 FQNEAQ. The CDR3 DNA follows: TGTGCCAGCAGCTCCCGGAGGACACAACGCACAGATACGCAGTATTTT. Its protein product is CASSSRRTQRTDTQYF.

This clonotype has a count of ten or more. This chain links TRBV5-1 with TRBJ2-2; 7 bases are shared with TRBD1. Looked up from germline, CDR1 is SGHRS and CDR2 is YFSETQ. The length of the CDR3 is 14 residues. Trimming removed 3 bases from V and 6 bases from J; junction bases left unmatched: 5. The CDR3: CASSSGGLPGELFF. The CDR3 coding sequence is TGCGCCAGCAGCTCAGGGGGTTTACCCGGGGAGCTGTTTTTT.

This clonotype was seen repeatedly, ten times or more. J is TRBJ2-3 and V is TRBV11-2; D is unclear. The CDR3 is 17 amino acids. V lost 2 bases to trimming and J lost 1 base, with 16 bases between them. Germline V CDR1 and CDR2: SGHAT, FQNNGV. The CDR3 coding sequence is TGTGCCAGCAGCTTAATACTGGGTCGTCGGGGCACAGATACGCAGTATTTT. Amino acids: CASSLILGRRGTDTQYF.

In this sample, this clonotype turned up many times. The chain joins TRBV20-1 to TRBJ1-1, with D maybe TRBD1 (5 bases). This CDR3 has 13 residues. Germline V gene lookup returns CDR1 DFQATT and CDR2 SNEGSKA (reference sequence). V lost 5 bases and J 2 bases, leaving 12 bases between the germline ends. The CDR3 loop reads CSAQRGSNTEAFF. In DNA, the CDR3 is TGCAGTGCTCAGAGGGGCTCTAACACTGAAGCTTTCTTT.

This clonotype was seen at least ten times. The rearrangement links TRBV5-1 to TRBJ1-2; 10 bases map to TRBD1. Germline values: CDR1 SGHRS, CDR2 YFSETQ. The CDR3 extends over 14 amino acids. V gave up 4 bases and J gave up 7 bases; unmatched junction bases: 7. CDR3 DNA: TGCGCCAGCAGCCGAGGGGACAGGGGTTCTGGCTACACCTTC. This gives the protein CASSRGDRGSGYTF.

The rearrangement links TRBV5-1 to TRBJ2-3; TRBD2 is a possible D gene (6 bases). This CDR3 has 17 amino acids. Looked up from germline, CDR1 is SGHRS and CDR2 is YFSETQ. Trimming removed 4 bases at V and 3 bases at J, with 21 bases between. CDR3 protein: CASSRAVGGVVTDTQYF. CDR3 in DNA: TGCGCCAGCAGCCGGGCAGTAGGAGGGGTAGTGACAGATACGCAGTATTTT.

Ten or more counts support this clonotype. The chain links TRBV4-2 to TRBJ1-5; D may be TRBD1 (5 bases). Trimming pared 4 bases from V and 9 bases from J, leaving 13 bases between. Germline V lookup: CDR1 LGHNA, CDR2 YNFKEQ. The CDR3 covers 13 residues. CDR3 DNA sequence: TGTGCCAGCAGCCGGAAAGGGGAAGGGCCCCAGCATTTT. Its translation: CASSRKGEGPQHF.